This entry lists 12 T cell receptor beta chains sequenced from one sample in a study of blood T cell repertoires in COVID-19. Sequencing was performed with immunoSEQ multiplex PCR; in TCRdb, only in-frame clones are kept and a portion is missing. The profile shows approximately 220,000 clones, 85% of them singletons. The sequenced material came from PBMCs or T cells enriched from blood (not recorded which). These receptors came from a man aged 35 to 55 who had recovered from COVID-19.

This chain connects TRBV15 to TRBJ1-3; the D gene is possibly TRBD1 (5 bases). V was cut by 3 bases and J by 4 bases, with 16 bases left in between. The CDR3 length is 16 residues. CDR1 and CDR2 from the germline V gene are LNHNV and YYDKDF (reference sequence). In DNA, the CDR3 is TGTGCCACCAGCAGGGGCCGGAGGGGCACAGGAAACACCATATATTTT. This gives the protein CATSRGRRGTGNTIYF. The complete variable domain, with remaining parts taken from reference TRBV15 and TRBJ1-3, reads DAMVIQNPRYQVTQFGKPVTLSCSQTLNHNVMYWYQQKSSQAPKLLFHYYDKDFNNEADTPDNFQSRRPNTSFCFLDIRSPGLGDTAMYLCATSRGRRGTGNTIYFGEGSWLTVV.

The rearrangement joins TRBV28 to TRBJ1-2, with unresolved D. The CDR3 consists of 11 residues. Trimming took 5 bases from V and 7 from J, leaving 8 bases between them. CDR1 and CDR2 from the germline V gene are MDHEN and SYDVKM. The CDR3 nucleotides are TGTGCCAGCAGTAGTATGGCTGGCTACACCTTC. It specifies CASSSMAGYTF.

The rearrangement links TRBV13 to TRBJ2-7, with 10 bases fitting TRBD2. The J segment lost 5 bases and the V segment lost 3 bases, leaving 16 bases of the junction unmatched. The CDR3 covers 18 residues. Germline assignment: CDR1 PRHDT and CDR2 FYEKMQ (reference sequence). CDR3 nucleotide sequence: TGTGCCAGCAGCTTTAGGAGGCGGACTAGCGGAGAACCCAACGAGCAGTACTTC. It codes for CASSFRRRTSGEPNEQYF.

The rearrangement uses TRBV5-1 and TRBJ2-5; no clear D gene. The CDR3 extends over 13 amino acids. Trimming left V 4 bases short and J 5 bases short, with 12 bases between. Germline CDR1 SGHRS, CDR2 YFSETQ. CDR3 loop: CASSASSYETQYF. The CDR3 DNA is TGCGCCAGCAGCGCCTCTAGTTACGAGACCCAGTACTTC.

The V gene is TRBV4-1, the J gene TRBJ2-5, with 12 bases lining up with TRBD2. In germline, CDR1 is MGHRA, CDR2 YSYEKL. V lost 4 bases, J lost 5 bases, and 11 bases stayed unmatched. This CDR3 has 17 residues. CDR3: CASSRGTSGLNGETQYF. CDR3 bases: TGCGCCAGCAGCCGGGGGACTAGCGGGCTTAATGGGGAGACCCAGTACTTC.

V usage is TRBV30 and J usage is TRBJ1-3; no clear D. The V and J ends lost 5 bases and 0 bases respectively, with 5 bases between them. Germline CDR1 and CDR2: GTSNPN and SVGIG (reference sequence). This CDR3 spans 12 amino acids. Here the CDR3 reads CAWGYSGNTIYF. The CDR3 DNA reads TGTGCCTGGGGATACTCTGGAAACACCATATATTTT.

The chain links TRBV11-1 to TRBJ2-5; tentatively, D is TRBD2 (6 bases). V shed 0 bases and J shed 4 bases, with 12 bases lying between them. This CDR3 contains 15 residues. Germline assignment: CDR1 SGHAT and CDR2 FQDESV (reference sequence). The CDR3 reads CASSLAGTWRETQYF. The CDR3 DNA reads TGTGCCAGCAGCTTAGCCGGGACTTGGCGAGAGACCCAGTACTTC.

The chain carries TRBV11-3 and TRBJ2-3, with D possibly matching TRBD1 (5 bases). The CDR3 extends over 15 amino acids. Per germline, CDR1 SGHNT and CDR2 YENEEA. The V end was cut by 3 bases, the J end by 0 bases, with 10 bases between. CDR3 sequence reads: CASSFQGGSTDTQYF. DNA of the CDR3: TGTGCCAGCAGCTTTCAGGGCGGTAGCACAGATACGCAGTATTTT.

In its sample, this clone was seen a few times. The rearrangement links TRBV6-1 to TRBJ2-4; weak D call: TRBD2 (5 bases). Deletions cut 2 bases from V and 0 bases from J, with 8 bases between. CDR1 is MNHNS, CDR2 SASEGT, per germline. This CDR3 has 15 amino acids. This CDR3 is CASSEIGLAKNIQYF. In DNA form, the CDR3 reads TGTGCCAGCAGTGAAATTGGACTAGCCAAAAACATTCAGTACTTC.

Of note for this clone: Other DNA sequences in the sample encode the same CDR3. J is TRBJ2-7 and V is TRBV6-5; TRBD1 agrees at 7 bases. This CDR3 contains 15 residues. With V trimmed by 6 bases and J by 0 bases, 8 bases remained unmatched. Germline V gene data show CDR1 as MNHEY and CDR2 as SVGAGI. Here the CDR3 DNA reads TGTGCCAGCAGCTACCGGGACAGCAGCTCCTACGAGCAGTACTTC. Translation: CASSYRDSSSYEQYF.

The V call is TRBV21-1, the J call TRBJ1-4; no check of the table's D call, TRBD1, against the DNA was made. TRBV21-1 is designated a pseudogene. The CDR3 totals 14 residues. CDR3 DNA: TGTGCCAGCAAAAGGGGGCGAGGTAATGAAAAACTGTTTTTT. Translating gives CASKRGRGNEKLFF.

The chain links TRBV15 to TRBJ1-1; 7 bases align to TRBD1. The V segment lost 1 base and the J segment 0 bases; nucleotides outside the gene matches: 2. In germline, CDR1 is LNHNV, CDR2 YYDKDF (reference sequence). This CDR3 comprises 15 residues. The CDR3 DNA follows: TGTGCCACCAGCAGAGCGACAGGGATGAACACTGAAGCTTTCTTT. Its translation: CATSRATGMNTEAFF.